This T cell receptor (beta chain) was profiled in a study of neurological immune-mediated disorders (dated by TCRdb to the late 2010s). With respect to the entire study: Among the roughly 35 multiple sclerosis patients, roughly 31 had relapsing-remitting MS and 3 had secondary progressive MS. Alongside PBMC samples, the set of 106 TCR-beta libraries contained longitudinal samples, technical triplicates, and paired CD4+ and CD8+ T-cell subsets that had been sorted. The cohort was made up of about 65 subjects, consisting of some 14 HAM/TSP patients, 35 or so multiple sclerosis patients and about 20 healthy controls. The study compared peripheral blood TCR-beta repertoires of HTLV-I-associated myelopathy (HAM/TSP) patients, multiple sclerosis patients and healthy controls using UMI-based sequencing. Study-wide conclusions, independent of this receptor: No clinical or MRI features were associated with the MS cluster, and the authors said that larger cohorts are needed. In phylogenetic analysis, the repertoires of 18 of 34 MS patients grouped into a cluster of related CDR3 sequences, which suggests a possible signature at the repertoire level. No identical CDR3 amino acid sequences were shared among expanded clones across subjects, suggesting private TCR-beta repertoires in all groups. TCR clonal expansion was highest in HAM/TSP patients and lowest in MS patients, with MS patients falling below even healthy controls.

cDNA was synthesized by template-switch 5'RACE using a primer carrying a 10-nucleotide random unique molecular identifier by which each TCR transcript was tagged. Each sequencing run produced over 160 million TCR-beta sequences covering 15-18 subjects. The RNeasy kit was used to extract total RNA. The KAPA Real-time Library Amplification kit was used to amplify TCR-beta VDJ regions with primers for the TCR constant region and the 5'RACE anchor. A first PCR added sample indexes and Illumina adaptors, and a second PCR then raised library yield. After Ampure bead purification, the roughly 650 bp TCR product was size-selected on a 2% E-gel SizeSelection system. Before pooling, library quality was assessed on a Bioanalyzer, concentration was determined with Qubit, and library quantification was performed with the Kapa Library Quantification kit. Paired-end 2 x 150 bp sequencing of the libraries was performed on an Illumina HiSeq 2500. To increase sequence diversity, about 25-31% phiX was spiked into each library pool. In the paper's pipeline: The UMI-based MiGEC pipeline processed quality-filtered reads and removed over 80% of raw TCR sequences during error correction. VDJ genes were aligned to IMGT germline references, and clonotypes were defined by unique CDR3 amino acid sequence plus V-J genes. Clonal expansion, Shannon diversity and CDR3 relatedness (CalcPairwiseDistances, ClusterSamples) were evaluated with VDJtools, and phylogenetic trees were built with CLCbio workbench. Clones with at least 8 unique UMIs were defined as expanded, with this threshold being based on coefficient-of-variation modelling across technical triplicates. TCRdb reworked the public reads: Q25 trimming with fastp, MiXCR clone assembly, productive beta chains retained. CDR3 protein duplicates are merged, each entry listing the most common genes and DNA. The V and J calls were determined by TCRdb, not by the authors. The sample yields roughly 100,000 distinct CDR3 sequences; roughly 3.5% were counted once. Together, the top ten hold 5% to 6.5% of the sample.

The CDR3 numbers 15 residues from cysteine through phenylalanine. Only the CDR3 DNA stays, 45 bases, in frame from base 1. A remark on this clonotype: The antigen this receptor binds is unknown. No base quality information exists; no much larger clone differs at one position.

For unsorted PBMC libraries, 2 million PBMCs were used after storage in RNAlater at -80 degrees C until RNA extraction. The multiple sclerosis patients were enrolled in a US clinical protocol that used magnetic resonance imaging to evaluate disease progression. PBMCs were separated from peripheral blood using Ficoll-Hypaque density gradient centrifugation and then cryopreserved in liquid nitrogen. The rearranged chain carries TRBV21-1 and TRBJ1-1; the listed D gene, TRBD1, was not tested against the DNA. TRBV21-1 is termed a pseudogene. This receptor was identified in a woman between 18 and 30 years old with multiple sclerosis. Sequencing was performed on PBMCs. The nucleotide sequence reads TGTGCCAGCAGCAATGAGGACAGAGAGAACACTGAAGCTTTCTTT. It specifies CASSNEDRENTEAFF.